This TCR beta chain derives from a study of T-cell reconstitution after alpha-beta-depleted transplantation in children. The study, taken as a whole, reports: At one year after transplant, newly produced T cells mostly accounted for T-cell counts and diversity. It was reported that alpha-beta T cells came from several hundred expanded graft clones (about two months after transplant).

Using unique molecular identifiers, the investigators prepared the TCRbeta library. TCRdb processed the PCR reads anew with MiXCR; each CDR3 protein has one entry. The table shows around 670,000 distinct CDR3 sequences, with around 14% occurring only once. The CDR3 is 12 amino acids. V lost 5 bases and J lost 7, with 9 bases in between. From germline, CDR1 is MNHNY and CDR2 SVGAGI (reference sequence). This clonotype was observed at least ten times. Its antigen is not known. This chain connects TRBV6-6 to TRBJ2-1; D is perhaps TRBD2 (5 bases). The sequences come from PBMCs, collected before TCRalphabeta/CD19-depleted stem cell transplant. The source is a girl aged 2 to 10 with congenital amegakaryocytic thrombocytopenia, due to receive a stem cell transplant. CDR3 sequence reads: CASSPTGNEQFF. CDR3 DNA: TGTGCCAGCAGTCCAACGGGAAATGAGCAGTTCTTC.